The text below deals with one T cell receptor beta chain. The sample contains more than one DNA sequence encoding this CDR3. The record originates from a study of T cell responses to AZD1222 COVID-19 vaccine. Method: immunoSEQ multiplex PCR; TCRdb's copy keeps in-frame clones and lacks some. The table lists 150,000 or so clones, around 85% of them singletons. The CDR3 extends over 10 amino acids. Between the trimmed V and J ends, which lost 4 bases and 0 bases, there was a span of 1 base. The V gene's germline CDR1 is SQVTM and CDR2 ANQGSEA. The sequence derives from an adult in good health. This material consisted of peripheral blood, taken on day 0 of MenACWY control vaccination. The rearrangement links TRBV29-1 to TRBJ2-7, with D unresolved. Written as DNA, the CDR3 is TGCAGCGTTGTCTCCTACGAGCAGTACTTC. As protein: CSVVSYEQYF.